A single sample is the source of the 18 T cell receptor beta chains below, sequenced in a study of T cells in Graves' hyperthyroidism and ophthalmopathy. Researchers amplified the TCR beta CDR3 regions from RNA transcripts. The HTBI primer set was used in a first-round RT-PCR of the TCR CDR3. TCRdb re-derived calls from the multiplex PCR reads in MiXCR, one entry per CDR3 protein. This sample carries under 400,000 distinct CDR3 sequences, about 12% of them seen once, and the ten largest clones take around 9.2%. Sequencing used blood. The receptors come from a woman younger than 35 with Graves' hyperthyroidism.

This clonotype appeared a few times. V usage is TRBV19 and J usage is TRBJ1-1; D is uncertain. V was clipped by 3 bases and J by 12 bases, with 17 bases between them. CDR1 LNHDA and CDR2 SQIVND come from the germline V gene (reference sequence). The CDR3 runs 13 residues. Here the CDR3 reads CASSIPTKRETFF. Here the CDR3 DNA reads TGTGCCAGTAGTATCCCCACGAAGAGGGAAACTTTCTTT.

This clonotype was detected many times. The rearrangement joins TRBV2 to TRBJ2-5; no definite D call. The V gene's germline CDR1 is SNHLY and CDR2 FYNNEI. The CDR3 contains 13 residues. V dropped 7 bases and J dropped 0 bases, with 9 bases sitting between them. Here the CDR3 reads CASTRANQETQYF. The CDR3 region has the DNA TGTGCCAGCACTCGAGCCAACCAAGAGACCCAGTACTTC.

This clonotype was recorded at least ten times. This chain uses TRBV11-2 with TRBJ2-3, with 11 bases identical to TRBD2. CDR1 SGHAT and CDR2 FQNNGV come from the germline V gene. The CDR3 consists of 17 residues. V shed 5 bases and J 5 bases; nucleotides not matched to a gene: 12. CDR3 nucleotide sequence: TGTGCCAGCAGCAGGATTAGCGGGAGGGCCGCGGGAGATACGCAGTATTTT. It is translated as CASSRISGRAAGDTQYF.

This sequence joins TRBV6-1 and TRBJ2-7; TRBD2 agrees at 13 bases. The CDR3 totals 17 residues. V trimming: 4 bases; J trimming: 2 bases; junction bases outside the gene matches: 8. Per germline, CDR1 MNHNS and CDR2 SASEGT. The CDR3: CASSGGTSGTKPYEQYF. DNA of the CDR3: TGTGCCAGCAGTGGGGGGACTAGCGGGACGAAGCCCTACGAGCAGTACTTC.

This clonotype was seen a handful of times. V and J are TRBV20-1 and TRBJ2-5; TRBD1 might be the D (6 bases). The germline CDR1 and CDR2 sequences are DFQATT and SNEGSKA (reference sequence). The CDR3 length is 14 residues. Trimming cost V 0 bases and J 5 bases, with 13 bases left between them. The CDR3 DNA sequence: TGCAGTGCTAGAGATGAACAGGGCACCGAGACCCAGTACTTC. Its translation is CSARDEQGTETQYF.

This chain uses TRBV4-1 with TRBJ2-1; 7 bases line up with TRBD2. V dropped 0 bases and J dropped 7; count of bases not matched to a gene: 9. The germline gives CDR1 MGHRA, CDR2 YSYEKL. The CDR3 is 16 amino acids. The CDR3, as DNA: TGCGCCAGCAGCCAAGAAGGGGTCGGGGGGTTAAATGAGCAGTTCTTC. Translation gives CASSQEGVGGLNEQFF.

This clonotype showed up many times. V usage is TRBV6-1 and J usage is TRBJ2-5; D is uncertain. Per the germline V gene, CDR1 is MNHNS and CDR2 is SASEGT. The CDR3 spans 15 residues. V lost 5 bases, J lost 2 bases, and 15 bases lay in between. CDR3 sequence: CASSYFGPLQETQYF. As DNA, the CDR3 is TGTGCCAGCAGTTATTTCGGGCCACTACAAGAGACCCAGTACTTC.

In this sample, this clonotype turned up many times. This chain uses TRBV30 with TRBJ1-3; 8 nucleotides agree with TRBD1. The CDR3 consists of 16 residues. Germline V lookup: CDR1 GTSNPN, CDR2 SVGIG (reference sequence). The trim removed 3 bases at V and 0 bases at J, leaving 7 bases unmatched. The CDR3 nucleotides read TGTGCCTGGAGCTGGACAGGGCTTAACTCTGGAAACACCATATATTTT. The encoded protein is CAWSWTGLNSGNTIYF. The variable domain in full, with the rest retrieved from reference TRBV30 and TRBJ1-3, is SQTIHQWPATLVQPVGSPLSLECTVEGTSNPNLYWYRQAAGRGLQLLFYSVGIGQISSEVPQNLSASRPQDRQFILSSKKLLLSDSGFYLCAWSWTGLNSGNTIYFGEGSWLTVV.

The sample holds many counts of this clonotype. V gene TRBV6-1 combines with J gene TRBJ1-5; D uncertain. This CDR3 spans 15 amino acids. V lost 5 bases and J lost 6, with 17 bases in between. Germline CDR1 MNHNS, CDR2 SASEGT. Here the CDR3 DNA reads TGTGCCAGCAGTCCCGGAATCTTGGTAGGTCAGCCCCAGCATTTT. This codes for CASSPGILVGQPQHF.

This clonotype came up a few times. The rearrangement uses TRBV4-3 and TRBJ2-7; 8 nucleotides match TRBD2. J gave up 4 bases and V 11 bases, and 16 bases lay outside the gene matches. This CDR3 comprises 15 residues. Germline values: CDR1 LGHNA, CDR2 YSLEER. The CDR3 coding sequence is TGCGCCCTGCTTGGGGGGGGGACTAGAGTATACGAGCAGTACTTC. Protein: CALLGGGTRVYEQYF.

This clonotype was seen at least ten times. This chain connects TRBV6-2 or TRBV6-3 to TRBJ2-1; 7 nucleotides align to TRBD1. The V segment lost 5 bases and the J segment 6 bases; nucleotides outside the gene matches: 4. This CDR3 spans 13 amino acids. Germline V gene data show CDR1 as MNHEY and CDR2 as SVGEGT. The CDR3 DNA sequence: TGTGCCAGCAGTCCCCGACAGGGCAATGAGCAGTTCTTC. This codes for CASSPRQGNEQFF.

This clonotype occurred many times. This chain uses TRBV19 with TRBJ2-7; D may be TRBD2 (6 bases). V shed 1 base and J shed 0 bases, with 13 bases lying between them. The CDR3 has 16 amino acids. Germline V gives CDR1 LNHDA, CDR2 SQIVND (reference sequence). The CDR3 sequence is CASSIAGGTLSYEQYF. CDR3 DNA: TGTGCCAGTAGTATAGCGGGCGGGACCCTCTCCTACGAGCAGTACTTC.

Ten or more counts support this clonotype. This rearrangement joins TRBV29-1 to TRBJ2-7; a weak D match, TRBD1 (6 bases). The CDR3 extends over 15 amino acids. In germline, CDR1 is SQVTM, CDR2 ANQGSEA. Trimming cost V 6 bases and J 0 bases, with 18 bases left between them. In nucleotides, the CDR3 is TGCAGCGTCACTGAACCCTGGACAGCCTCCTACGAGCAGTACTTC. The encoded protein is CSVTEPWTASYEQYF.

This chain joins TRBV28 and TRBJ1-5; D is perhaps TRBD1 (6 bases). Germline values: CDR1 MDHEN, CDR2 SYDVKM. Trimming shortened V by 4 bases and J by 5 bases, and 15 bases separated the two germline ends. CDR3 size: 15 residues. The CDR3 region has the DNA TGTGCCAGCAGTTCTACAGGGAGGTTCGATCAGCCCCAGCATTTT. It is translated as CASSSTGRFDQPQHF.

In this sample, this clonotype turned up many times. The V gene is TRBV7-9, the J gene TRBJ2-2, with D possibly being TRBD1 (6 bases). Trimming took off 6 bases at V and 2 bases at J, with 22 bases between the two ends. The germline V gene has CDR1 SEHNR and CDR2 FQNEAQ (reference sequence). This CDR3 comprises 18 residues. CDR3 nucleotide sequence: TGTGCCAGCAGGGCGAGTTACAAGTGGGACACTAACACCGGGGAGCTGTTTTTT. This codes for CASRASYKWDTNTGELFF.

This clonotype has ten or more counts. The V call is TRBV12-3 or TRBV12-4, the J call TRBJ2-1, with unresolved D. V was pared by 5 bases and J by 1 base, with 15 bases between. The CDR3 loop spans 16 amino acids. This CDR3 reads CASSPGRPASYNEQFF. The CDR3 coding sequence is TGTGCCAGCAGTCCTGGTCGACCAGCATCCTACAATGAGCAGTTCTTC.

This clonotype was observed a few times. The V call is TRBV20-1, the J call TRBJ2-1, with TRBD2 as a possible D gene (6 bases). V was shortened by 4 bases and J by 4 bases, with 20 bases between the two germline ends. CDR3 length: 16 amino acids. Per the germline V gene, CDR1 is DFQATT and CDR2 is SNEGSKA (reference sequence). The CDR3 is CSATFRAGTLYNEQFF. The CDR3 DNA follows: TGCAGTGCTACATTTAGGGCGGGAACCCTTTACAATGAGCAGTTCTTC.

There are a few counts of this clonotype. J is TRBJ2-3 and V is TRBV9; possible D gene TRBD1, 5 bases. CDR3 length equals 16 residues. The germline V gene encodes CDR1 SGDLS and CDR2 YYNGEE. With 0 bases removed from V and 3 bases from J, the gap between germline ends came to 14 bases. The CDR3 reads CASSVGTGLRTDTQYF. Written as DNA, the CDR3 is TGTGCCAGCAGCGTAGGAACAGGATTGAGGACAGATACGCAGTATTTT.